This entry features one T cell receptor (beta chain) sequence. Its antigen remains unidentified. The PCR was carried out with 60 Vbeta primers and 13 Jbeta primers. The method was immunoSEQ multiplex PCR; TCRdb's version includes in-frame clones alone and lacks a portion of them. The repertoire holds 140,000 to 150,000 clones, with about 73% as singletons. This record belongs to a study of cytomegalovirus exposure and HLA in healthy donors. Study-wide points: The study carried out a later analysis of TCR beta sequences. It associated some 18,000 of them with specific HLA alleles at a false discovery rate of 0.05. The majority of CMV-associated TCR beta chains were reported as apparently HLA-restricted in a later analysis. Earlier analysis yielded a pattern in which most TCR beta V segments were productive about 90% or about 30% of the time.

Germline CDR1 and CDR2: SGHDT and YYEEEE. V lost 2 bases and J lost 1; bases outside the gene matches: 8. There are 18 residues in the CDR3. This receptor was identified in a woman in her sixties in good health and CMV-seropositive. The chain couples TRBV5-6 to TRBJ1-4; 10 positions match TRBD1. Sequencing was performed on PBMCs. The CDR3 nucleotides are TGTGCCAGCAGCTTTACCCGCCGGGACAGGGGAACTAATGAAAAACTGTTTTTT. Translation gives CASSFTRRDRGTNEKLFF.